This is a list of T cell receptor beta chains from one sample in a study of cytomegalovirus exposure and HLA in healthy donors. Produced via immunoSEQ multiplex PCR; TCRdb's table is partial and in-frame only. In the table there are 70,000 to 85,000 clones, approximately 69% of which are singletons. The sample was PBMCs. These receptors originate from a middle-aged man in good health and CMV-seropositive. Each CDR3 is given without its conserved first and last residue. For some rows the clone size is stated as once, few or many, or as a class when expanded; others skip it.

J	size	V	CDR3
TRBJ1-1	few	TRBV6-1	ASSETWRGEAF
TRBJ1-5	NA	TRBV4-3	ASSQAIQGSQPQH
TRBJ1-5	NA	TRBV19	ASSIAAGGMGNQPQH
TRBJ1-5	NA	TRBV18	ASSPGGREDQPQH
TRBJ1-2	NA	TRBV7-9	SSSLAPQGPHYGYT
TRBJ2-7	NA	TRBV6-1	ASSEGGQGYEQY
TRBJ1-2	NA	TRBV4-2	ASSPNRVDSYT
TRBJ1-5	few	TRBV7-9	ASSLRGNQPQH
TRBJ1-6	NA	TRBV4-2	ASSQDDTNSPLH
TRBJ2-7	NA	TRBV4-1	ASSARDKQYEQY
TRBJ2-3	NA	TRBV27	ATSPQGADTDTQY
TRBJ2-2	NA	TRBV6-1	ASSEFWTGATGELF
TRBJ2-5	NA	TRBV5-4	ASSFGRQGQETQY
NA	few	TRBV6-9	ASNPRDNYEQY
TRBJ1-2	NA	TRBV5-1	ASSLEVQGDGYT
TRBJ1-5	few	TRBV28	ASRGGIGQPQH
TRBJ2-3	once	TRBV6-6	ASSPQGGYTDTQY
TRBJ2-7	NA	TRBV7-2	ASSQDRYEQY
TRBJ1-2	NA	TRBV11-2	ASSPAGSGSNYGYT